This is a list of T cell receptor beta chains from one sample in a study of vaccination effects on CD4 cells after COVID-19. The method was immunoSEQ multiplex PCR; TCRdb's version includes in-frame clones alone and lacks a portion of them. The data contain fewer than 15,000 clones, more than 65% of them singletons. Their antigen targets remain unknown. The material sequenced was CD4+ T cells from PBMCs cultured with HCoV-NL63 spike peptides, taken after COVID-19 vaccination. Receptor source: a human donor who received a COVID-19 vaccine. CDR3s include the opening cysteine and the closing phenylalanine or tryptophan. The D gene is left open where the match is weak.

v_call	j_call	d_call	cdr3_aa
TRBV4-2	TRBJ1-5	.	CASSQDGQFSNQPQHF
TRBV5-1	TRBJ2-4	.	CASSSAGNIQYF
TRBV12-3/TRBV12-4	TRBJ2-4	TRBD1	CASSGTAAGIQYF
TRBV11-2	TRBJ2-7	.	CASSPRIGLAYNEQYF
TRBV3-1/TRBV3-2	TRBJ2-1	.	CASSYFRGMNEQFF
TRBV3-1/TRBV3-2	TRBJ2-7	TRBD2	CASSQETGRGQQYF
TRBV27	TRBJ1-1	.	CASSLSPGFTEAFF
TRBV18	TRBJ1-1	.	CASSHKGVNTEAFF
TRBV14	TRBJ2-1	.	CASRDMRGSSYNEQFF
TRBV5-6	TRBJ1-1	.	CASSLYGSRTEAFF
TRBV19	TRBJ2-7	TRBD1	CASMVDRGSYEQYF